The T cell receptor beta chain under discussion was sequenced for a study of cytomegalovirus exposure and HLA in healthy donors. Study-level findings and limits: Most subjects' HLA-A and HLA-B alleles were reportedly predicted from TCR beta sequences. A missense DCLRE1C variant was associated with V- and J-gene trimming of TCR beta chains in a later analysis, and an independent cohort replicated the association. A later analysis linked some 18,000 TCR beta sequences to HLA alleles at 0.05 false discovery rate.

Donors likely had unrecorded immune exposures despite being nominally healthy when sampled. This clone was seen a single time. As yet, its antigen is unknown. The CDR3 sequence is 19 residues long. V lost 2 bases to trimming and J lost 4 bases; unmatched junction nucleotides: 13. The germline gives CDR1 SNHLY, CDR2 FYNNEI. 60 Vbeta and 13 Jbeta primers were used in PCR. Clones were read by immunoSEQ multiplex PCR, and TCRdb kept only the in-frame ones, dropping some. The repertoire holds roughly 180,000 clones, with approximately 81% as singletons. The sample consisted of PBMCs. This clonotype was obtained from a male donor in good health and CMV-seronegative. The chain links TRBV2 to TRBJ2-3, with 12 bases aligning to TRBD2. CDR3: CASSELWSGLAGTADTQYF. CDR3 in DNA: TGTGCCAGCAGTGAATTGTGGTCTGGACTAGCGGGGACAGCAGATACGCAGTATTTT.